This T cell receptor beta chain stems from a study of cytomegalovirus exposure and HLA in healthy donors. Study results and limitations: Confirmation was obtained in vitro that a few CMV-associated chains are specific for CMV antigens. According to reports, the classifier identified cytomegalovirus status with high specificity and sensitivity. For most TCR sequences rarity was the rule, although some public TCRs occurred in many donors.

Concerning this clone itself: Its antigen is still unknown.

Sequencing was performed with immunoSEQ multiplex PCR; in TCRdb, only in-frame clones are kept and a portion is missing. Here the sample spans approximately 160,000 clones, approximately 88% being singletons. J gave up 2 bases and V 5 bases, and 6 bases lay outside the gene matches. The CDR3 totals 14 residues. Germline V gene sequence: CDR1 SGHNT, CDR2 YENEEA. The sequencing input was PBMCs. The sequence came from a woman between 18 and 29 years old in good health and CMV-seropositive. The chain uses TRBV11-3 and TRBJ2-7; 7 bases are shared with TRBD2. In DNA form, the CDR3 reads TGTGCCAGCAGCCCCCCGGCGGGAGCCTACGAGCAGTACTTC. Encoded protein: CASSPPAGAYEQYF.